Following are 27 T cell receptor beta chains from one sample sequenced in a study of cytomegalovirus exposure and HLA in healthy donors. The PCR had 60 Vbeta and 13 Jbeta primers. Some clones are missing from TCRdb's copy, which holds only in-frame ones; the method was immunoSEQ multiplex PCR. This repertoire includes some 30,000 clones. Sequencing was performed on PBMCs. Every receptor here comes from a female donor in good health and CMV-seronegative.

The CDR3 DNA reads TGTGCCAGCAGTGAAGCCCGGGCAGGGTGGCATTCACCCCTCCACTTT. Encoded protein: CASSEARAGWHSPLHF. The J gene is TRBJ1-6, the V gene TRBV25-1, with D possibly being TRBD1 (5 bases). V was trimmed by 2 bases and J by 8 bases, leaving 16 bases between them. This CDR3 is 16 amino acids long. Looked up from germline, CDR1 is MGHDK and CDR2 is SYGVNS.

The gene calls are TRBV29-1 and TRBJ1-2, with 10 bases that match TRBD1. Trimming took 7 bases from V and 4 from J; bases not matched to a gene: 6. Per germline, CDR1 SQVTM and CDR2 ANQGSEA. The CDR3 is 13 amino acids. CDR3 nucleotides: TGCAGCGCCAGACAGGGGGCTTCCTATGGCTACACCTTC. Translation: CSARQGASYGYTF.

J is TRBJ2-5 and V is TRBV6-5, with 7 nucleotides matching TRBD1. The CDR3 covers 14 residues. CDR1 and CDR2 (germline): MNHEY, SVGAGI. Unmatched junction bases numbered 8, after V lost 1 base and J lost 9 bases. The CDR3 loop is CASSYWGQTQAQYF. The CDR3 bases are TGTGCCAGCAGTTACTGGGGACAGACCCAGGCCCAGTACTTC.

This chain uses TRBV4-1 with TRBJ1-4; 7 bases match TRBD1. The CDR3 contains 17 residues. The J segment lost 0 bases and the V segment lost 5 bases, leaving 9 bases of the junction unmatched. The germline V gene encodes CDR1 MGHRA and CDR2 YSYEKL. The CDR3 here is CASSSRDRAATNEKLFF. The CDR3 DNA sequence: TGCGCCAGCAGCAGTCGCGACAGGGCTGCAACTAATGAAAAACTGTTTTTT.

The rearrangement links TRBV7-3 to TRBJ2-5; 11 positions match TRBD2. The CDR3 spans 14 residues. Germline V gives CDR1 SGHTA, CDR2 FQGTGA. Unmatched junction bases numbered 4, after V lost 5 bases and J lost 5 bases. As DNA, the CDR3 is TGTGCCAGCAGCATAGCGGGGGGGATGGAGACCCAGTACTTC. This sequence encodes CASSIAGGMETQYF.

For this clone: Additional DNA sequences in this sample encode the identical CDR3. This chain joins TRBV7-9 and TRBJ1-5; 8 bases match TRBD1. This CDR3 comprises 14 residues. Germline-derived CDR1 and CDR2 are SEHNR and FQNEAQ (reference sequence). The J segment lost 5 bases and the V segment lost 3 bases, leaving 3 bases of the junction unmatched. The chain's CDR3 is CASSLGTGYQPQHF. CDR3 bases: TGTGCCAGCAGCTTGGGGACAGGATATCAGCCCCAGCATTTT. Based on the CDR3 plus reference TRBV7-9 and TRBJ1-5, the full variable domain is DTGVSQNPRHKITKRGQNVTFRCDPISEHNRLYWYRQTLGQGPEFLTYFQNEAQLEKSRLLSDRFSAERPKGSFSTLEIQRTEQGDSAMYLCASSLGTGYQPQHFGDGTRLSIL.

The chain recombines TRBV5-1 with TRBJ2-2; perhaps TRBD1 as D (5 bases). The length of the CDR3 is 13 residues. Per germline, CDR1 SGHRS and CDR2 YFSETQ. Deletions cut 0 bases from V and 6 bases from J, with 6 bases between. The chain's CDR3 is CASSLDRPGELFF. In DNA form, the CDR3 reads TGCGCCAGCAGCTTGGACAGGCCCGGGGAGCTGTTTTTT.

The gene calls are TRBV2 and TRBJ1-5; D gene ambiguous. Trimming cost V 7 bases and J 0 bases, with 13 bases left between them. In germline, CDR1 is SNHLY, CDR2 FYNNEI. This CDR3 comprises 15 residues. The CDR3 nucleotides read TGTGCCAGCACTACGCTAAAATATAGCAATCAGCCCCAGCATTTT. Protein sequence: CASTTLKYSNQPQHF.

The V and J genes are TRBV19 and TRBJ2-3; TRBD2 might be the D (5 bases). This CDR3 has 16 amino acids. Germline V gene lookup returns CDR1 LNHDA and CDR2 SQIVND (reference sequence). Here the CDR3 DNA reads TGTGTGTGCAGCGCCTCGGACTTCCCAGGAGCAGATACGCAGTATTTT. Its protein is CVCSASDFPGADTQYF.

The rearrangement links TRBV30 to TRBJ1-5; D is possibly TRBD1 (6 bases). The CDR3 is 13 amino acids. V was cut by 0 bases and J by 6 bases, with 9 bases left in between. CDR1 and CDR2 from the germline V gene are GTSNPN and SVGIG (reference sequence). The CDR3 bases are TGTGCCTGGAGTGTACAGGGAGTTCAGCCCCAGCATTTT. This sequence encodes CAWSVQGVQPQHF.

The chain couples TRBV4-2 to TRBJ2-5, with D possibly being TRBD2 (6 bases). V lost 4 bases to trimming and J lost 1 base, with 13 bases between them. This CDR3 contains 15 residues. Per germline, CDR1 LGHNA and CDR2 YNFKEQ. The CDR3 nucleotides read TGTGCCAGCAGCCCGGGGGAACCTTTCCAAGAGACCCAGTACTTC. It encodes CASSPGEPFQETQYF.

CDR3 bases: TGTGCCAGCAGCTTATCCGGTGAACCCCAGGGGACCCATGGCTACACCTTC. It translates to CASSLSGEPQGTHGYTF. This sequence joins TRBV7-3 and TRBJ1-2, with a possible D match to TRBD1 (6 bases). The ends were cut back, 2 bases at V and 6 bases at J, with 22 bases in the middle. Germline V gene data show CDR1 as SGHTA and CDR2 as FQGTGA. The CDR3 is made up of 17 amino acids.

The V gene is TRBV7-7, the J gene TRBJ2-1, with 8 bases fitting TRBD1. V was clipped by 4 bases and J by 3 bases; unmatched bases: 5. Looked up from germline, CDR1 is SSHAT and CDR2 is FNYEAQ (reference sequence). The CDR3 loop spans 15 amino acids. CDR3 DNA sequence: TGTGCCAGCAGCTCTGACAGGGGAAACTACAATGAGCAGTTCTTC. This sequence encodes CASSSDRGNYNEQFF.

This chain connects TRBV5-1 to TRBJ2-3; possible D gene TRBD2, 7 bases. This CDR3 region has 17 residues. Deletions cut 1 base from V and 0 bases from J, with 15 bases between. Germline CDR1 SGHRS, CDR2 YFSETQ. CDR3 sequence reads: CASSLNAGAPSTDTQYF. Here the CDR3 DNA reads TGCGCCAGCAGCTTGAACGCGGGGGCCCCTAGCACAGATACGCAGTATTTT.

This chain links TRBV5-1 with TRBJ2-1; D is possibly TRBD1 (6 bases). CDR1 is SGHRS and CDR2 is YFSETQ in the germline V gene. V lost 1 base, J lost 6 bases, and 11 bases lay in between. The CDR3 length is 14 residues. The DNA of the CDR3 is TGCGCCAGCAGCTTGTGGACAGCTAGCAATGAGCAGTTCTTC. It yields the protein CASSLWTASNEQFF.

The genes are TRBV2 and TRBJ2-5; D may be TRBD1 (6 bases). Looked up from germline, CDR1 is SNHLY and CDR2 is FYNNEI. V was trimmed by 4 bases and J by 4 bases, leaving 13 bases between them. The CDR3 has 14 residues. The CDR3 protein is CASSGAWGPETQYF. The CDR3 nucleotides are TGTGCCAGCAGTGGGGCATGGGGGCCAGAGACCCAGTACTTC. The full variable domain, its missing parts supplied by reference TRBV2 and TRBJ2-5, is EPEVTQTPSHQVTQMGQEVILRCVPISNHLYFYWYRQILGQKVEFLVSFYNNEISEKSEIFDDQFSVERPDGSNFTLKIRSTKLEDSAMYFCASSGAWGPETQYFGPGTRLLVL.

The chain combines TRBV18 with TRBJ1-5; D might be TRBD1 (5 bases). The CDR3 covers 15 residues. Trimming pared 3 bases from V and 7 bases from J, leaving 16 bases between. Germline CDR1 and CDR2: KGHSH and LQKENI. The CDR3 loop is CASSPGEGLGQPQHF. The CDR3 bases are TGTGCCAGCTCACCGGGGGAGGGGCTGGGACAGCCCCAGCATTTT.

The chain recombines TRBV2 with TRBJ1-2; 11 positions match TRBD1. The CDR3 consists of 16 residues. J lost 4 bases, V lost 5 bases, and 9 bases had no gene match. Germline CDR1 reads SNHLY; CDR2 reads FYNNEI. The DNA for the CDR3 is TGTGCCAGCAGTCCATGGTCCGGGACAGGGGGCTATGGCTACACCTTC. As protein: CASSPWSGTGGYGYTF.

This sequence joins TRBV29-1 and TRBJ1-2; the match to TRBD1 covers 7 bases. With V trimmed by 4 bases and J by 3 bases, 8 bases remained unmatched. The germline CDR1 and CDR2 sequences are SQVTM and ANQGSEA. The CDR3 has 14 residues. The CDR3 region is CSVADRAPHYGYTF. The CDR3 bases are TGCAGCGTTGCCGACAGGGCACCCCACTATGGCTACACCTTC.

This clone shows up as medium-sized by frequency. The chain employs TRBV4-3 and TRBJ2-3; 8 bases map to TRBD1. Germline V CDR1 and CDR2: LGHNA, YSLEER. J lost 4 bases, V lost 1 base, and 7 bases had no gene match. The CDR3 length is 16 residues. The CDR3 sequence: CASSQATGGGSDTQYF. The CDR3 nucleotides read TGCGCCAGCAGCCAAGCCACAGGGGGTGGTTCAGATACGCAGTATTTT.

The chain joins TRBV13 to TRBJ2-7; 9 bases line up with TRBD1. J gave up 3 bases and V 7 bases, and 10 bases lay outside the gene matches. Germline CDR1 is PRHDT and CDR2 is FYEKMQ (reference sequence). The CDR3 has 15 residues. CDR3 nucleotide sequence: TGTGCCAGCAAGAATGGACAGGGGACAGTCTACGAGCAGTACTTC. Amino acids: CASKNGQGTVYEQYF.

The gene calls are TRBV19 and TRBJ2-3; a possible D gene is TRBD1 (6 bases). The V end was cut by 7 bases, the J end by 0 bases, with 14 bases between. Germline CDR1 LNHDA, CDR2 SQIVND (reference sequence). This CDR3 region has 15 residues. For the CDR3, the DNA is TGTGCCAGTAATCACCGGGACATTAGCACAGATACGCAGTATTTT. Protein: CASNHRDISTDTQYF.

This chain joins TRBV2 and TRBJ2-7; TRBD2 matches 8 bases. V was pared by 8 bases and J by 3 bases, with 6 bases of the junction left unmatched. Germline V gene sequence: CDR1 SNHLY, CDR2 FYNNEI. The CDR3 spans 13 residues. CDR3 DNA: TGTGCCAGCGGTGTTGCGGGGGGCTACGAGCAGTACTTC. This translates into CASGVAGGYEQYF.

The chain combines TRBV25-1 with TRBJ1-3; a possible D gene is TRBD1 (6 bases). The germline CDR1 and CDR2 sequences are MGHDK and SYGVNS. Trimming took off 3 bases at V and 4 bases at J, with 16 bases between the two ends. CDR3 length equals 16 residues. The DNA of the CDR3 is TGTGCCAGCAGTGAGCCCCCCGGACAGAAAGGAAACACCATATATTTT. It translates to CASSEPPGQKGNTIYF. The full variable domain, completed using reference TRBV25-1 and TRBJ1-3, is EADIYQTPRYLVIGTGKKITLECSQTMGHDKMYWYQQDPGMELHLIHYSYGVNSTEKGDLSSESTVSRIRTEHFPLTLESARPSHTSQYLCASSEPPGQKGNTIYFGEGSWLTVV.

The chain joins TRBV27 to TRBJ2-3, with TRBD1 matching over 7 bases. The germline V gene encodes CDR1 MNHEY and CDR2 SMNVEV (reference sequence). CDR3 length equals 17 residues. V shed 0 bases, J shed 6 bases, and the junction held 12 bases outside the gene matches. CDR3: CASSLSPGQSGRDTQYF. In DNA, the CDR3 is TGTGCCAGCAGTTTATCGCCGGGACAGTCGGGGCGGGATACGCAGTATTTT.

The rearrangement links TRBV15 to TRBJ1-1; no definite D call. Germline CDR1 is LNHNV and CDR2 is YYDKDF (reference sequence). The germline V and J ends were trimmed by 5 bases and 5 bases, with 12 bases remaining between them. This CDR3 contains 13 residues. The CDR3 DNA follows: TGTGCCACCAGCCCCCTAATGTGGACTGAAGCTTTCTTT. This gives the protein CATSPLMWTEAFF.

This clone shows up as medium-sized by frequency. V gene TRBV5-4 combines with J gene TRBJ2-7, with D perhaps matching TRBD1 (6 bases). Germline CDR1 and CDR2: SGHNT and YYREEE (reference sequence). This CDR3 is 14 amino acids long. Trimming took off 0 bases at V and 5 bases at J, with 12 bases between the two ends. CDR3 bases: TGTGCCAGCAGCTTGGGGACAGTCCCGAACGAGCAGTACTTC. Its protein is CASSLGTVPNEQYF. The variable domain in full, completed from reference TRBV5-4 and TRBJ2-7, reads ETGVTQSPTHLIKTRGQQVTLRCSSQSGHNTVSWYQQALGQGPQFIFQYYREEENGRGNFPPRFSGLQFPNYSSELNVNALELDDSALYLCASSLGTVPNEQYFGPGTRLTVT.